The text below deals with one T cell receptor (beta chain). The data stem from a study of T cell changes during pregnancy in multiple sclerosis. This CDR3 is built from 16 residues. The germline V gene has CDR1 SGHRS and CDR2 YFSETQ. V was pared by 2 bases and J by 0 bases, with 4 bases of the junction left unmatched. The repertoire was sequenced with immunoSEQ multiplex PCR; TCRdb's copy has only in-frame clones and lacks some. The sample holds tens of thousands of clones, around 90% seen once. The chain combines TRBV5-1 with TRBJ2-7; 11 bases are shared with TRBD2. This receptor was taken from a female donor with multiple sclerosis, enrolled in a pregnancy study. The sequenced sample was peripheral blood, obtained before pregnancy. CDR3 amino acids: CASSFTSGGSSYEQYF. The CDR3 DNA reads as TGCGCCAGCAGCTTTACTAGCGGGGGCAGCTCCTACGAGCAGTACTTC.